This TCR beta chain was sequenced for a study of CD4 T cells in relation to SARS-CoV-2 and coronaviruses. Study at large: ViraFEST: roughly ten-day antigen culture of PBMCs, then TCR beta CDR3 sequencing. Study observations and caveats: Crossreactive clones expanded significantly less to SARS-CoV-2 than monoreactive clones.

Before the COVID-19 pandemic, during about 2011-2019, CD4+ T cells were taken from unexposed donors. After approximately ten days of culture, CD4+ T cells were isolated. In regard to this clone: No antigen is known for it.

Profiling relied on immunoSEQ multiplex PCR, and the TCRdb table lists in-frame clones only, not all of them. The sample yields approximately 11,000 clones, roughly 84% seen once. The TCR originated in a human donor in good health. The specimen sequenced was CD4+ T cells from PBMCs, cultured in vitro.

The CDR3 protein is CASSQGLADSYEQYF. The CDR3 bases are TGTGCCAGCAGCCAAGGACTAGCGGACTCCTACGAGCAGTACTTC. J is TRBJ2-7 and V is TRBV3-1 (or the pseudogene TRBV3-2); the match to TRBD2 covers 9 bases. The CDR3 runs to 15 residues. Germline-derived CDR1 and CDR2 are LGHDT and YNNKEL (reference sequence). With 1 base clipped from V and 0 bases from J, the junction kept 1 base outside the gene matches.